This TCR beta chain was recorded in a study of cytomegalovirus exposure and HLA in healthy donors (dated by TCRdb to between 2016 and 2019). In terms of the full investigation: According to a later analysis, one platform produced both the roughly 120 validation repertoires and the 700 or so repertoires of the first cohort. The aim of the study was to test whether cataloging public T cell receptors could identify signatures of past pathogen exposure. Besides the first cohort of around 670 subjects, a separate validation cohort made up of 120 different subjects was used. To predict cytomegalovirus infection status, the study combined high-throughput TCR immunosequencing, statistical association of individual TCRs with disease status, and machine learning. What the work shows at the level of the full study, not this receptor alone: While some public TCRs were present in many individuals, most TCR sequences turned up only very rarely across donors. A later analysis lacked HLA typing for the validation cohort, so it scored co-occurrence in that cohort across all 120 repertoires. The classifier was reported to diagnose cytomegalovirus status with high specificity and sensitivity in both the original cohort and the validation cohort. A later analysis found that TCRs clustered in the first cohort also tended to co-occur in the roughly 120 validation repertoires, with approximately 95% of cluster scores above 0. According to the authors, the approach could potentially be generalized to other disease states and immunological phenotypes. In vitro tests confirmed that a few of the cytomegalovirus-associated TCR beta chains recognize cytomegalovirus antigens. The study listed over 150 TCR beta chains as associated with cytomegalovirus.

Donors formed part of the validation cohort, which comprised over a hundred subjects and was distinct from the first cohort of several hundred subjects. Worth noting for this clone: Its recognized antigen is unknown. No base qualities exist here, and no much larger clone lies one base off it.

Preparation of the library involved the immunoSEQ multiplex PCR assay. The original methods were these. To diagnose cytomegalovirus status from the catalog of TCR beta chain sequences, a statistical classification framework was built. Drawn from immuneACCESS, this table holds only the in-frame rearrangements with V and J called that TCRdb kept. Clones are partly lost; checked studies trace under half to an unresolved V gene and leave the rest unexplained. Clone size and V and J calls were adopted from that table, with D and trimming inferred from the DNA. Here the sample has around 120,000 clones; around 87% occur a single time. The ten most abundant clones make up over 6% of the sample. V loses 2 bases at its end and J loses 3 bases; junction bases beyond the gene matches: 6. The CDR3 has 15 amino acids, counting the end cysteine and phenylalanine. The kept DNA is CDR3 alone, 45 bases in frame from the first base. Taken from the germline V gene (reference sequence), the CDR1 and CDR2 loops are SEHNR and FQNEAQ.

The receptor was isolated from a woman under 30 in good health and CMV-seropositive. The sequencing input was PBMCs. The sequence joins TRBV7-9 to TRBJ1-2; TRBD1 lines up with 7 middle nucleotides. Read as DNA, the sequence is TGTGCCAGCAGCTTATTTGAGGGGGCGGACTATGGCTACACCTTC. This gives the protein CASSLFEGADYGYTF.